These 3 T cell receptor beta chains were all obtained from the same sample, sequenced in a study of T-cell reconstitution after alpha-beta-depleted transplantation in children. TCRbeta library preparation incorporated unique molecular identifiers. TCRdb reanalysed the PCR reads using MiXCR and keeps one entry per CDR3 protein. The table records hundreds of thousands of distinct CDR3 sequences, under 30% of them present only once. Sequencing was performed on PBMCs, mostly from graft donor cells, taken 360 days after TCRalphabeta/CD19-depleted stem cell transplant. These receptors came from a boy under two years old who had a stem cell transplant for acute myeloid leukemia, so the T cells may come from the graft donor.

This clonotype was observed many times. V usage is TRBV20-1 and J usage is TRBJ1-5; D perhaps matches TRBD1 (6 bases). In germline, CDR1 is DFQATT, CDR2 SNEGSKA (reference sequence). The germline V and J ends were trimmed by 6 bases and 2 bases, with 17 bases remaining between them. This CDR3 spans 15 amino acids. The CDR3 DNA reads as TGCAGTGCGATCGGAACAGGGTTTGGCAATCAGCCCCAGCATTTT. Translating gives CSAIGTGFGNQPQHF.

The sample holds a few counts of this clonotype. The chain couples TRBV15 to TRBJ2-1; a weak D match, TRBD1 (6 bases). Germline CDR1 and CDR2: LNHNV and YYDKDF (reference sequence). Trimming left V 0 bases short and J 1 base short, with 13 bases between. The CDR3 totals 17 residues. CDR3 residues: CATSRDLRGWSYNEQFF. CDR3 nucleotides: TGTGCCACCAGCAGAGATCTGAGGGGGTGGTCCTACAATGAGCAGTTCTTC.

Concerning this clonotype itself: A junction end diverges from the germline sequence, so it may reflect a read error. The chain has TRBV20-1 and TRBJ2-3; TRBD1 aligns across 8 bases. CDR1 is DFQATT and CDR2 is SNEGSKA in the germline V gene (reference sequence). The CDR3 consists of 13 residues. CDR3 sequence: CSAPDRAADMQYF. CDR3 in DNA: TGCAGTGCTCCGGACAGGGCAGCAGATATGCAGTATTTT.